What follows describes a single TCR beta chain. TCRdb keeps only in-frame clones here, not all; method: immunoSEQ multiplex PCR. The top ten clones hold over 0.008% of a sample with 600,000 to 900,000 clones, over 75% of them seen once. The data belong to a study of shared T cell receptors in the human thymus. The CDR3 totals 16 residues. V trimming: 3 bases; J trimming: 6 bases; junction bases outside the gene matches: 5. Germline-derived CDR1 and CDR2 are SGHAT and FQNNGV. This same sample was also taken into another study, of human thymus T cells.

This sequence was found in a girl in the first two years of life with a congenital heart defect. The chain couples TRBV11-2 to TRBJ2-1, with 13 positions matching TRBD2. The specimen sequenced was thymocytes. CDR3 protein: CASSFLLAGGFNEQFF. The CDR3 nucleotides are TGTGCCAGCAGCTTCTTACTAGCGGGGGGGTTCAATGAGCAGTTCTTC.